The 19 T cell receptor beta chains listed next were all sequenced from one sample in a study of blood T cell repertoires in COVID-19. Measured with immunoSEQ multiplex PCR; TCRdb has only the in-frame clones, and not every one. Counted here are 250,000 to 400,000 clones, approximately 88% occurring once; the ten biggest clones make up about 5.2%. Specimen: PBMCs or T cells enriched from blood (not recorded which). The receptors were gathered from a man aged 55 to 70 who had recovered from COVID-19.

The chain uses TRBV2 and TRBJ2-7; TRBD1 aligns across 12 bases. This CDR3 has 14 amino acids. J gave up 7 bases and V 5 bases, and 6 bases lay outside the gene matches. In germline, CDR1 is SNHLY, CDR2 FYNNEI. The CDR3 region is CASSTGQGAGEQYF. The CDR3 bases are TGTGCCAGCAGTACGGGACAGGGGGCGGGGGAGCAGTACTTC.

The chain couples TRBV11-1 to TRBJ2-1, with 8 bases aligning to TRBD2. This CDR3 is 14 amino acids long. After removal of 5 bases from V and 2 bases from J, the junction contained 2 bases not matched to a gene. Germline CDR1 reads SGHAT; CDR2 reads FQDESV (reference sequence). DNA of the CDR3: TGTGCCAGCAGCCCGGGACTAGCCTACAATGAGCAGTTCTTC. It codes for CASSPGLAYNEQFF. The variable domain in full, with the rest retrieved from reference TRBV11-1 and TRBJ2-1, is EAEVAQSPRYKITEKSQAVAFWCDPISGHATLYWYRQILGQGPELLVQFQDESVVDDSQLPKDRFSAERLKGVDSTLKIQPAELGDSAMYLCASSPGLAYNEQFFGPGTRLTVL.

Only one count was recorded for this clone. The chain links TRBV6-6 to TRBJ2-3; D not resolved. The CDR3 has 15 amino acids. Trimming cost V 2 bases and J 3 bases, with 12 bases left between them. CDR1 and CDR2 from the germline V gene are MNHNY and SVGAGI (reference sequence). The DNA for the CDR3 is TGTGCCAGCAGTTACGCGGCGGCTATGACAGATACGCAGTATTTT. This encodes CASSYAAAMTDTQYF.

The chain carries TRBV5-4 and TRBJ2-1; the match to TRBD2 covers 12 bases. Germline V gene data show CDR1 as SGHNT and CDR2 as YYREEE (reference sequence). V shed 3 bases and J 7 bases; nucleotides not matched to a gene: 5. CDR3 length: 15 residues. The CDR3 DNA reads TGTGCCAGCAGCTCGACTAGCGGGAGTTGGAATGAGCAGTTCTTC. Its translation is CASSSTSGSWNEQFF.

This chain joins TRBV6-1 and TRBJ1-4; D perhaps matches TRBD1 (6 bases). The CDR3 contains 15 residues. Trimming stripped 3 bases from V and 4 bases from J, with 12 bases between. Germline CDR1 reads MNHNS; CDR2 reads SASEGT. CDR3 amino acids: CASSDRGIGNEKLFF. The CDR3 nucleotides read TGTGCCAGCAGTGACAGGGGCATAGGTAATGAAAAACTGTTTTTT.

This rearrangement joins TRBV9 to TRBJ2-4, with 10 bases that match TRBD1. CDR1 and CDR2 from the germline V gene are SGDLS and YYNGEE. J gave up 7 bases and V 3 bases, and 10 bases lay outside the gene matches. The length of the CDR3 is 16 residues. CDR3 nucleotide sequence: TGTGCCAGCAGCGGGGAGACAGGGGGCGCGAGGAACATTCAGTACTTC. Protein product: CASSGETGGARNIQYF.

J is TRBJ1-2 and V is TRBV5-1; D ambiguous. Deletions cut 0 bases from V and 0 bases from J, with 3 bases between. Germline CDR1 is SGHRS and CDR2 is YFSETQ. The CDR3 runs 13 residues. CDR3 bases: TGCGCCAGCAGCTTGGACACTAACTATGGCTACACCTTC. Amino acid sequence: CASSLDTNYGYTF.

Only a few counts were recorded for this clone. The CDR3 region is CASSPETVYGYTF. DNA of the CDR3: TGTGCCAGCTCACCCGAGACAGTCTATGGCTACACCTTC. The V gene is TRBV18, the J gene TRBJ1-2, with a possible D match to TRBD1 (5 bases). This CDR3 has 13 amino acids. From germline, CDR1 is KGHSH and CDR2 LQKENI. Trimming took off 3 bases at V and 4 bases at J, with 9 bases between the two ends.

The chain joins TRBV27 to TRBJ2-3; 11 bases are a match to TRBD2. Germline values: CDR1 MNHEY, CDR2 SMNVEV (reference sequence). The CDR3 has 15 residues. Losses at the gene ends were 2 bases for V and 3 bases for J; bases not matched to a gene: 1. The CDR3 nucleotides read TGTGCCAGCAGTTTAATAGCGGGAGGGACAGATACGCAGTATTTT. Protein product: CASSLIAGGTDTQYF.

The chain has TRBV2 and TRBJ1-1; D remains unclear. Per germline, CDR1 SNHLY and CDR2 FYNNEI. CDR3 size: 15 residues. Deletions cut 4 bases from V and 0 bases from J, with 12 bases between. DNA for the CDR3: TGTGCCAGCAGTGTCCGGAGCGTGGTGAACACTGAAGCTTTCTTT. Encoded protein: CASSVRSVVNTEAFF. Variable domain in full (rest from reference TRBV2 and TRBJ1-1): EPEVTQTPSHQVTQMGQEVILRCVPISNHLYFYWYRQILGQKVEFLVSFYNNEISEKSEIFDDQFSVERPDGSNFTLKIRSTKLEDSAMYFCASSVRSVVNTEAFFGQGTRLTVV.

The CDR3, as DNA: TGCGCCAGCAGCACCAGTCCGGGACAGGGTGCCCAATACAATGAGCAGTTCTTC. Amino acid sequence: CASSTSPGQGAQYNEQFF. The chain is built from TRBV5-1 and TRBJ2-1, with 9 nucleotides matching TRBD1. J was trimmed by 4 bases and V by 4 bases; bases with no gene match: 15. Germline-derived CDR1 and CDR2 are SGHRS and YFSETQ. The CDR3 has 18 amino acids.

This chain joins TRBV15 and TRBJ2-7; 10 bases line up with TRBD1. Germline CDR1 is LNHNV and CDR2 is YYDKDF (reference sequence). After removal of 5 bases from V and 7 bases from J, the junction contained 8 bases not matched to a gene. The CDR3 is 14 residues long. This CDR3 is CATSPGTGVWEQYF. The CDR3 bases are TGTGCCACCAGCCCGGGGACAGGGGTGTGGGAGCAGTACTTC.

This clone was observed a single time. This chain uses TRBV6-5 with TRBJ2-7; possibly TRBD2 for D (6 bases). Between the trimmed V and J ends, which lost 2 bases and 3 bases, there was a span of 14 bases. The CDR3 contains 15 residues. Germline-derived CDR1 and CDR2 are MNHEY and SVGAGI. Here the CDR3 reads CASSYDGASVYEQYF. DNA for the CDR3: TGTGCCAGCAGTTACGATGGGGCTAGCGTCTACGAGCAGTACTTC.

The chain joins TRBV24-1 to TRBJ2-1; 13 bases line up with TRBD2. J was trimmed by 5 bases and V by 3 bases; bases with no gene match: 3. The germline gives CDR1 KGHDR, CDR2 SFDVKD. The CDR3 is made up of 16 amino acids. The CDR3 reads CATSDRGLAGDNEQFF. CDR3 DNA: TGTGCCACCAGTGATCGAGGACTAGCGGGAGACAATGAGCAGTTCTTC.

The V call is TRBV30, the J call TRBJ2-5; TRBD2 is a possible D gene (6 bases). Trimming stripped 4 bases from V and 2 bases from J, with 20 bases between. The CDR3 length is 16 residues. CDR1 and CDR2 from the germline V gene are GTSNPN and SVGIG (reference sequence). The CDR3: CAWMRPRTTLQETQYF. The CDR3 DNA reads TGTGCCTGGATGCGACCTCGGACTACCCTTCAAGAGACCCAGTACTTC.

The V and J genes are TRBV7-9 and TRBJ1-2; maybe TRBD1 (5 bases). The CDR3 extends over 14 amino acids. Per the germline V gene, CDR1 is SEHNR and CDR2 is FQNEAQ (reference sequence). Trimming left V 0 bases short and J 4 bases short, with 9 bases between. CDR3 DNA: TGTGCCAGCAGCTTAGCGGCCAGGGCCTATGGCTACACCTTC. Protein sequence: CASSLAARAYGYTF.

The CDR3 protein is CASSLRGLSGNTIYF. The CDR3 DNA is TGTGCCAGCAGTCTGAGGGGGCTTTCTGGAAACACCATATATTTT. The gene calls are TRBV28 and TRBJ1-3; 7 bases match TRBD1. This CDR3 contains 15 residues. With 5 bases clipped from V and 1 base from J, the junction kept 5 bases outside the gene matches. Germline CDR1 and CDR2: MDHEN and SYDVKM.

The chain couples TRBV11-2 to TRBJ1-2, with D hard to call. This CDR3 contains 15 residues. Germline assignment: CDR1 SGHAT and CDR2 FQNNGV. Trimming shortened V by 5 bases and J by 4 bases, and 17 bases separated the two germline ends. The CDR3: CASSDPALGVYGYTF. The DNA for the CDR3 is TGTGCCAGCAGCGACCCCGCCCTCGGGGTCTATGGCTACACCTTC.

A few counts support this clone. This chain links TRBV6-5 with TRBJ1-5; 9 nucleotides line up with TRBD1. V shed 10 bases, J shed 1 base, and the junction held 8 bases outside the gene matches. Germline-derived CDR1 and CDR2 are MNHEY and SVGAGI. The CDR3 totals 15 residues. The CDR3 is CATRDRAPSNQPQHF. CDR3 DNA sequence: TGTGCCACCCGGGACAGGGCCCCGAGCAATCAGCCCCAGCATTTT.